The sequence of this T cell receptor beta chain was determined in a study of T cell responses to AZD1222 COVID-19 vaccine. CDR3 length: 15 amino acids. Per germline, CDR1 MNHEY and CDR2 SMNVEV (reference sequence). The trim removed 2 bases at V and 2 bases at J, leaving 2 bases unmatched. Study results and caveats: There were vaccine-associated CD4 TCRs across spike, dominant at 160-218 and 743-854. Among the donors, most were white British and more were female, and clonal diversity was possibly underestimated.

The assay was immunoSEQ multiplex PCR, and TCRdb's table has in-frame clones only and misses some. The sample contains 150,000 to 200,000 clones, 85% to 95% of which appear only once. Concerning this clone: Its cognate antigen is unknown.

The input for sequencing was peripheral blood, taken on day 0 of AZD1222 vaccination. The sequence came from an adult in good health. The rearrangement links TRBV27 to TRBJ2-7, with TRBD1 identical over 11 bases. CDR3 sequence: CASSLTGQGAYEQYF. The CDR3 DNA follows: TGTGCCAGCAGTTTAACGGGACAGGGGGCCTACGAGCAGTACTTC.